This is a list of T cell receptor beta chains from one sample in a study of coeliac disease. The method was immunoSEQ multiplex PCR; TCRdb's version includes in-frame clones alone and lacks a portion of them. The data show about 4,900 clones, roughly 65% seen once. The sequenced sample was lymphocytes from the gut lamina propria. These receptors all come from a woman between 40 and 50 years old. Each CDR3 is given with its conserved first and last residue. The order of the fields is D gene, J gene, V gene, clone size, CDR3 protein, CDR3 DNA. D genes are given only for firm matches. Size is stated for part of the rows, as once, few or many counts, or as a class when the clone is expanded.

d_call: TRBD1
j_call: TRBJ2-7
v_call: TRBV7-9
clone_size: medium-sized
cdr3_aa: CASSPNSGGSWDEQYF
cdr3_nt: TGTGCCAGCAGCCCTAACTCAGGGGGCAGTTGGGACGAGCAGTACTTC

d_call: NA
j_call: TRBJ1-1
v_call: TRBV2
clone_size: few
cdr3_aa: CASSYDSEAFF
cdr3_nt: TGTGCCAGCAGTTACGACAGTGAAGCTTTCTTT

d_call: NA
j_call: TRBJ2-1
v_call: TRBV7-9
clone_size: large
cdr3_aa: CASSFRDEQFF
cdr3_nt: TGTGCCAGCAGCTTTCGGGATGAGCAGTTCTTC

d_call: TRBD1
j_call: TRBJ1-3
v_call: TRBV9
clone_size: NA
cdr3_aa: CASSVGGGYSGNTIYF
cdr3_nt: TGTGCCAGCAGCGTAGGAGGGGGCTACTCTGGAAACACCATATATTTT

d_call: NA
j_call: TRBJ2-1
v_call: TRBV19
clone_size: NA
cdr3_aa: CASSLTRTSRGEQFF
cdr3_nt: TGTGCCAGTAGCCTGACTAGAACGTCTCGGGGTGAGCAGTTCTTC

d_call: TRBD2
j_call: TRBJ2-1
v_call: TRBV6-4
clone_size: few
cdr3_aa: CASSDTGTSGREKQFF
cdr3_nt: TGTGCCAGCAGTGACACCGGGACTAGCGGGAGGGAAAAGCAGTTCTTC

d_call: TRBD2
j_call: TRBJ2-3
v_call: TRBV9
clone_size: NA
cdr3_aa: CASSGTSVSTDTQYF
cdr3_nt: TGTGCCAGCAGCGGCACTAGCGTTAGCACAGATACGCAGTATTTT

d_call: NA
j_call: TRBJ2-4
v_call: TRBV4-2
clone_size: NA
cdr3_aa: CASSQGQGFKNIQYF
cdr3_nt: TGTGCCAGCAGCCAAGGGCAGGGCTTCAAAAACATTCAGTACTTC

d_call: NA
j_call: TRBJ2-3
v_call: TRBV5-1
clone_size: NA
cdr3_aa: CASTVQGTDTQYF
cdr3_nt: TGCGCCAGCACCGTACAGGGCACAGATACGCAGTATTTT

d_call: NA
j_call: TRBJ1-2
v_call: TRBV29-1
clone_size: NA
cdr3_aa: CSVGQSLGGYTF
cdr3_nt: TGCAGCGTTGGACAGTCGTTGGGGGGCTACACCTTC

d_call: NA
j_call: TRBJ1-2
v_call: TRBV28
clone_size: NA
cdr3_aa: CASSLTDRTYGYTF
cdr3_nt: TGTGCCAGCAGTTTAACGGACAGAACCTATGGCTACACCTTC

d_call: NA
j_call: TRBJ1-3
v_call: TRBV5-5
clone_size: NA
cdr3_aa: CASSLAQVSGNTIYF
cdr3_nt: TGTGCCAGCAGCTTGGCCCAGGTCTCCGGAAACACCATATATTTT

d_call: TRBD2
j_call: TRBJ2-2
v_call: TRBV19
clone_size: NA
cdr3_aa: CASSSGTKNTGELFF
cdr3_nt: TGTGCCAGTAGTTCCGGGACTAAGAACACCGGGGAGCTGTTTTTT

d_call: TRBD1
j_call: TRBJ1-2
v_call: TRBV5-5
clone_size: once
cdr3_aa: CASSSQGVRGYTF
cdr3_nt: TGTGCCAGCAGTTCACAGGGGGTCAGAGGCTACACCTTC

d_call: NA
j_call: TRBJ1-1
v_call: TRBV5-1
clone_size: NA
cdr3_aa: CASSPGTLNTEAFF
cdr3_nt: TGCGCCAGCAGCCCAGGGACATTGAACACTGAAGCTTTCTTT

d_call: TRBD1
j_call: TRBJ2-2
v_call: TRBV9
clone_size: NA
cdr3_aa: CASSVAGGGTGELFF
cdr3_nt: TGTGCCAGCAGCGTAGCAGGGGGTGGTACCGGGGAGCTGTTTTTT

d_call: NA
j_call: TRBJ2-7
v_call: TRBV5-4
clone_size: NA
cdr3_aa: CASSLQAGTYEQYF
cdr3_nt: TGTGCCAGCAGCCTCCAAGCAGGGACCTACGAGCAGTACTTC